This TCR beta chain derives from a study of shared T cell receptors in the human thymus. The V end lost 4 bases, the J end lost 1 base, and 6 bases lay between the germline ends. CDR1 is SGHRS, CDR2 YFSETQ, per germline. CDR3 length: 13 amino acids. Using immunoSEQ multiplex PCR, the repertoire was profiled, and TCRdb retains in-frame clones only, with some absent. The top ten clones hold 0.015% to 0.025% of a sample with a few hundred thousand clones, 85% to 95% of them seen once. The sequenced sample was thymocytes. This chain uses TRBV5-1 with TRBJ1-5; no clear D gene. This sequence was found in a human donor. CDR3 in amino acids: CASSADSNQPQHF. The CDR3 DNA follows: TGCGCCAGCAGCGCGGACAGCAATCAGCCCCAGCATTTT.